This T cell receptor (beta chain) was observed in a study of beta chain features in type 1 diabetes (dated by TCRdb to the late 2010s). As for the study more broadly: Mean age, gender distribution, total cell number and subset yield did not differ between patients and healthy donors. A total of approximately 110,000,000 sorted cells were examined across all samples, and a strong correlation was observed between cell number per subset and RNA yield. In the study, recently diagnosed type 1 diabetes patients and matched healthy donors were compared on the TCRB repertoires of their sorted circulating CD4+ T cell subsets. Regulatory and stem cell-like memory subsets were isolated from only 8 patients and roughly 8 healthy donors, whereas naive and central memory subsets came from all 30 or so donors. Study-level results and caveats: Because cDNA was sequenced instead of genomic DNA, activated cells with high expression could be over-represented, although the groups did not differ in activation or CD3 levels. Naive, central memory and regulatory TCRB repertoires appeared more similar among patients than among healthy donors. Shorter templates might be favored by PCR, yet because patient and control samples were amplified and corrected together, any such skew would affect both groups equally. Fewer insertions and more nucleotide deletions at VDJ recombination sites were observed in patients with type 1 diabetes, implying thymic rearrangement abnormalities. Because the HLA sub-analyses included only small numbers of individuals, any influence of HLA type on TCRB rearrangement was left unresolved. In all four CD4+ subsets, TCRB CDR3 length was moderately but significantly shorter in type 1 diabetes patients.

With regard to this clone: The antigen this receptor binds is unknown. Base qualities are not recorded, but no much larger clone differs from it by a single base.

Each donor gave one peripheral blood draw, approximately 120 mL on average, collected into heparinised tubes. A BD FACSAria II and a panel including CD45RO, CCR7, CD25, CD127, CD95 and CD27 were used to sort naive, central memory, regulatory and stem cell-like memory CD4+ T cells. All sorted populations exceeded 98% purity. PBMCs were separated immediately by Lymphoprep density gradient centrifugation and were stained directly, without being cultured. To minimize batch effects, samples were stained and sorted in pairs, one healthy donor with one patient per experiment. The entire isolated RNA was reverse transcribed using the High Capacity cDNA Reverse Transcription Kit, and thus expressed TCRB transcripts were sequenced. Deep immunoSEQ sequencing was performed on naive, central memory and regulatory T cell samples, with an average of roughly 3.5 million total reads per sample. Sorted cells were lysed in RLT buffer, and RNA was extracted using DNase-treated RNeasy Micro or Mini kits according to cell number. To prevent cross-contamination, every cell subset was processed on its own, while patient and healthy donor samples were processed together. TCRB sequences were amplified from cDNA with the immunoSEQ multiplex PCR, producing 87-bp fragments spanning the CDR3 region. The amplicons were sequenced using the Illumina HiSeq platform. The paper's processing steps were these. Synthetic template baselines were used to correct PCR bias computationally, reads within Hamming distance 2 were collapsed, and singletons that could not be merged were discarded. Reads were aligned against IMGT so that V, D and J genes, CDR3 length and insertions or deletions at six rearrangement sites could be assigned. Within each subset, clonotype counts were normalized to sorted cell number, after which true diversity and Gini coefficients were computed with the tcR R package. The overlap coefficient, calculated on TCRB nucleotide sequences, was used to quantify repertoire sharing. As a proxy for the pre-selection repertoire, out-of-frame TCRB sequences from naive cells were analyzed. Entries here come from immuneACCESS through TCRdb and include only in-frame sequences with V and J called. Some clones fail to appear in such tables; in the studies checked, an unresolved V gene covers under half of the shortfall, and the cause of the remainder is unknown. V and J calls and clone size are as listed in that table; D and trimming were resolved from the DNA. Within this sample are 640,000 or so clones, with 13% of them counted one time only. Approximately 0.022% of the sample is taken by the ten largest.

The germline ends are 9 bases apart after V is trimmed by 4 bases and J by 5 bases. The CDR3 holds 12 amino acids from the cysteine to the phenylalanine. Of the read, only the CDR3 DNA is kept; its 36 bases are in frame from base 1. CDR1 and CDR2 are drawn from the germline V gene: ENHRY, SYGVKD. Material for sequencing was naive CD4+ T cells from blood. This specimen's cell subset or site label, per the study, means: true naive CD4+ T cells. Rearrangement joined TRBV10-3 to TRBJ2-7; too little of a D gene remains to name it. The source is a man between 18 and 29 years old with type 1 diabetes. The DNA sequence is as follows: TGTGCCATCAGTGGCCTCTCGCACGAGCAGTACTTC. This sequence encodes CAISGLSHEQYF.